This T cell receptor beta chain was sequenced for a study of cytomegalovirus exposure and HLA in healthy donors. Study in general: Earlier sequencing of some 170 million T cells yielded nearly 120 million unique TCR beta sequences.

The V segment lost 6 bases and the J segment 7 bases; nucleotides outside the gene matches: 3. CDR1 is MNHEY, CDR2 SVGAGI, per germline. The CDR3 is 12 residues long. A multiplex PCR was run with 60 Vbeta primers and 13 Jbeta primers. Sequencing used immunoSEQ multiplex PCR; TCRdb keeps in-frame clones, though not all of them. The sample lists just over 150,000 clones, around 80% seen once, with around 6.5% in the top ten. Study-wide points: By a later analysis, the bulk of CMV-associated TCR beta chains appeared HLA-restricted. TRBV6-2, TRBV6-3 and some other V segments were unresolvable in 87-base-pair reads.

On this clone itself: Antigen unknown.

The gene calls are TRBV6-5 and TRBJ2-1, with 7 nucleotides matching TRBD2. The specimen sequenced was PBMCs. The sequence derives from a male donor in good health and CMV-seropositive. CDR3: CASSRTRNEQFF. As DNA, the CDR3 is TGTGCCAGCAGCCGGACTAGGAATGAGCAGTTCTTC.